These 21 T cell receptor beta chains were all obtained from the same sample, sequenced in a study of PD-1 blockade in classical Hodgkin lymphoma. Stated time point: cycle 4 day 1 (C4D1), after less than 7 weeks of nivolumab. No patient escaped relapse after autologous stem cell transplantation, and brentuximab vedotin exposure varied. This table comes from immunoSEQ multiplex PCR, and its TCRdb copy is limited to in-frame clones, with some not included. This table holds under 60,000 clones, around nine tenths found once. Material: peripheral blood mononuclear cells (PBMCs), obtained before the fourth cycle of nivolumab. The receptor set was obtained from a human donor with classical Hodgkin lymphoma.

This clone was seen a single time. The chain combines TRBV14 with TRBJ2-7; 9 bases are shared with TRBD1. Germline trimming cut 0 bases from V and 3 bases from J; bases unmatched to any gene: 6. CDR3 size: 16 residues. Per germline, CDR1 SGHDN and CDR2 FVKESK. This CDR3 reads CASSQDRQGVGYEQYF. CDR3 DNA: TGTGCCAGCAGCCAAGATCGACAGGGGGTAGGCTACGAGCAGTACTTC.

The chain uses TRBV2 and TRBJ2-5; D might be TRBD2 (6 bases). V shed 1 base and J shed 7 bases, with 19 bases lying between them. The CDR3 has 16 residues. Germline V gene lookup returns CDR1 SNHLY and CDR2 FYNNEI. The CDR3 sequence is CASSEGSAGLIGTQYF. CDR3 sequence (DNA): TGTGCCAGCAGTGAAGGGAGCGCGGGGCTGATAGGGACCCAGTACTTC.

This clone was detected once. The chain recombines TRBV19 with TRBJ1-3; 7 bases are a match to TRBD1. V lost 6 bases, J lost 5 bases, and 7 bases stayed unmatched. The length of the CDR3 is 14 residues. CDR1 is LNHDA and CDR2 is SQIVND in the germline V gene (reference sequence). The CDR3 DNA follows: TGTGCCAGTAGCGATCTGGGACAGAGAAACACCATATATTTT. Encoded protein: CASSDLGQRNTIYF. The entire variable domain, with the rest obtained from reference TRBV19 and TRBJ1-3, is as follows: DGGITQSPKYLFRKEGQNVTLSCEQNLNHDAMYWYRQDPGQGLRLIYYSQIVNDFQKGDIAEGYSVSREKKESFPLTVTSAQKNPTAFYLCASSDLGQRNTIYFGEGSWLTVV.

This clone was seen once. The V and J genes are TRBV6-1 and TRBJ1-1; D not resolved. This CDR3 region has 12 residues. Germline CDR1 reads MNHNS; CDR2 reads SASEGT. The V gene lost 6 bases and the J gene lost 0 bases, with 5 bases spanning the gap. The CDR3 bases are TGTGCCAGCAGAGGCCTGAACACTGAAGCTTTCTTT. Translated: CASRGLNTEAFF.

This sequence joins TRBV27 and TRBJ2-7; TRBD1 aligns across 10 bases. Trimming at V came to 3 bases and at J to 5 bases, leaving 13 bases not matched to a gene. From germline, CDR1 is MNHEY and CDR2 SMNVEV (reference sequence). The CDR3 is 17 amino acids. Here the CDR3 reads CASSFRLPGQGNHEQYF. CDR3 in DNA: TGTGCCAGCAGTTTCCGGTTGCCGGGACAGGGGAATCACGAGCAGTACTTC.

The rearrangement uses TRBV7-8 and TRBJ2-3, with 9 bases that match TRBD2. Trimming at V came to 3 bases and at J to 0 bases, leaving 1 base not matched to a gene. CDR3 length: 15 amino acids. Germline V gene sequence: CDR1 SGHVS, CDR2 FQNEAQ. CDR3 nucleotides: TGTGCCAGCAGCTTCCTAGCGGGGAGCACAGATACGCAGTATTTT. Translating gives CASSFLAGSTDTQYF.

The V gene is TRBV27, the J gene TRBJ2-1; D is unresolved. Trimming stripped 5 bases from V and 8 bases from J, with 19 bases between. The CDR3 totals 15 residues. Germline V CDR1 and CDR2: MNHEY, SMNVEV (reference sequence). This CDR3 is CASSPSPGPHHEQFF. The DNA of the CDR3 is TGTGCCAGCAGTCCCTCCCCTGGACCACACCATGAGCAGTTCTTC.

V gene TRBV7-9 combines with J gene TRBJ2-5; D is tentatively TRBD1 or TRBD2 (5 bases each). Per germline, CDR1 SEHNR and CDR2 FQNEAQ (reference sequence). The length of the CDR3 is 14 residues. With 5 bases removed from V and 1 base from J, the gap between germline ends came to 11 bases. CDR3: CASSAPGTQETQYF. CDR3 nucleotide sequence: TGTGCCAGCAGCGCCCCAGGGACCCAAGAGACCCAGTACTTC.

CDR3 amino acids: CASSAPTGAGGFGEQYF. The CDR3 region has the DNA TGTGCCAGCAGCGCTCCGACCGGTGCGGGAGGTTTCGGCGAGCAGTACTTC. V is TRBV9 and J is TRBJ2-7; 8 positions match TRBD2. With 3 bases clipped from V and 6 bases from J, the junction kept 17 bases outside the gene matches. Germline V gene lookup returns CDR1 SGDLS and CDR2 YYNGEE. This CDR3 region has 17 residues.

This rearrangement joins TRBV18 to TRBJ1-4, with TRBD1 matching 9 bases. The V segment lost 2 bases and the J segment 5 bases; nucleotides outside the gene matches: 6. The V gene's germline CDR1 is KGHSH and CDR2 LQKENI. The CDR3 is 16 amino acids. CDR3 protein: CASSPLDRGANEKLFF. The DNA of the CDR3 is TGTGCCAGCTCACCATTGGACAGGGGTGCAAATGAAAAACTGTTTTTT. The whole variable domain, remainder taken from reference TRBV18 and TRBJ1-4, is NAGVMQNPRHLVRRRGQEARLRCSPMKGHSHVYWYRQLPEEGLKFMVYLQKENIIDESGMPKERFSAEFPKEGPSILRIQQVVRGDSAAYFCASSPLDRGANEKLFFGSGTQLSVL.

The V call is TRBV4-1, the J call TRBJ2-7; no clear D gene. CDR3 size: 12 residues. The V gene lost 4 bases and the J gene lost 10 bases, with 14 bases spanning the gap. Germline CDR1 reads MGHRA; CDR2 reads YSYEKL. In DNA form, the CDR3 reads TGCGCCAGCAGCCCGGATGTCCAGCTACAGTACTTC. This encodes CASSPDVQLQYF.

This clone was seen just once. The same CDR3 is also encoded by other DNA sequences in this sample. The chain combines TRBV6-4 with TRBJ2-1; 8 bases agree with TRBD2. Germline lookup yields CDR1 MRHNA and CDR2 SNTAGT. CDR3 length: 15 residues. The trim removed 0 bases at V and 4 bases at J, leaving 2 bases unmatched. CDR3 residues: CASSDSAGGYNEQFF. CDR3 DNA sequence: TGTGCCAGCAGTGACTCCGCGGGGGGTTACAATGAGCAGTTCTTC.

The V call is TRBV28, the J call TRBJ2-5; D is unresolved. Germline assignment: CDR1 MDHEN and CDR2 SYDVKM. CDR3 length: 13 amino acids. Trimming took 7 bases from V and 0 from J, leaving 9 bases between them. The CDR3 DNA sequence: TGTGCCAGCACCGATACCCACCAAGAGACCCAGTACTTC. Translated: CASTDTHQETQYF.

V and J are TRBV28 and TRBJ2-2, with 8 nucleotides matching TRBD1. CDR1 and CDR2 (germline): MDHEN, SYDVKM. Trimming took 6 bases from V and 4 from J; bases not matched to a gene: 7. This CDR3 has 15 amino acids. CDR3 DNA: TGTGCCAGCAGGAAAACAGGGGGTGGCACCGGGGAGCTGTTTTTT. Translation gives CASRKTGGGTGELFF.

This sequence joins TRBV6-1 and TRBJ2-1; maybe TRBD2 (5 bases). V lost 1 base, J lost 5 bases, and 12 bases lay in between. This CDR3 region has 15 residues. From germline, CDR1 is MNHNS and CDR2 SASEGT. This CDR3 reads CASSEESGLNNEQFF. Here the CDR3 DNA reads TGTGCCAGCAGTGAAGAGAGCGGCCTCAACAATGAGCAGTTCTTC.

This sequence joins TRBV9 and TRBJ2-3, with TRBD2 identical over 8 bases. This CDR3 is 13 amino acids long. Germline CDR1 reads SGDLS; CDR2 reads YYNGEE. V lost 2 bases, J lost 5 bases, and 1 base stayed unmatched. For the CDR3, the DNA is TGTGCCAGCAGCGTCACTAGCGGAGATACGCAGTATTTT. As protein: CASSVTSGDTQYF.

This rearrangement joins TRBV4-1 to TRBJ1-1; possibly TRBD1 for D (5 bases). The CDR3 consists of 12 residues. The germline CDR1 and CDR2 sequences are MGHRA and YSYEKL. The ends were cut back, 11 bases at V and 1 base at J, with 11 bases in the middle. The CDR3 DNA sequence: TGCGCCGAACAGGTAGGGAACACTGAAGCTTTCTTT. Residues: CAEQVGNTEAFF.

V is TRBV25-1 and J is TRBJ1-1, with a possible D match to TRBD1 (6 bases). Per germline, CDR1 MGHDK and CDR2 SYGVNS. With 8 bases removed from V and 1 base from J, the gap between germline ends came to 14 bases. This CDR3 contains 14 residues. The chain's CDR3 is CASSQDRQNTEAFF. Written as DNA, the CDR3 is TGTGCCAGCTCCCAGGACAGACAGAACACTGAAGCTTTCTTT.

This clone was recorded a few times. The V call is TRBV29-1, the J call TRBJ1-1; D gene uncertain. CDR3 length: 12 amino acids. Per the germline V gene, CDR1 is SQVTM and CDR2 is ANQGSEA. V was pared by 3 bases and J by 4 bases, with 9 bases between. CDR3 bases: TGCAGCGTTGATTCCCACGGCACTGAAGCTTTCTTT. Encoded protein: CSVDSHGTEAFF.

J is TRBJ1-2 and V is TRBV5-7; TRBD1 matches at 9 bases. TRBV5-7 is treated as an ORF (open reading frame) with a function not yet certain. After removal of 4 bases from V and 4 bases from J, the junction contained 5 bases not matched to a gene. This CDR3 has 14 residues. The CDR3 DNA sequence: TGTGCCAGCAGCCCCGGGGGACAGGGCTATGGCTACACCTTC. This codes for CASSPGGQGYGYTF.

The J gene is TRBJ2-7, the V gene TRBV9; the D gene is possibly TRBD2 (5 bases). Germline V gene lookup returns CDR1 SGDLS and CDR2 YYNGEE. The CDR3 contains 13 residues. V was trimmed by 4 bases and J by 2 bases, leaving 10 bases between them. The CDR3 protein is CASSHGEPYEQYF. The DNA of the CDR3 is TGTGCCAGCAGCCACGGGGAGCCCTACGAGCAGTACTTC. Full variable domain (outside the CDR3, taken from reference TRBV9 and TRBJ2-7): DSGVTQTPKHLITATGQRVTLRCSPRSGDLSVYWYQQSLDQGLQFLIQYYNGEERAKGNILERFSAQQFPDLHSELNLSSLELGDSALYFCASSHGEPYEQYFGPGTRLTVT.